The 4 T cell receptor beta chains below all came from one sample that was sequenced in a study of cytomegalovirus exposure and HLA in healthy donors. Assay: immunoSEQ multiplex PCR; the TCRdb copy retains only in-frame clones and omits some. The table includes a few hundred thousand clones, over 75% detected once. The specimen was PBMCs. The receptors derive from a young man in good health and CMV-seropositive.

The chain uses TRBV28 and TRBJ2-1; 7 positions agree with TRBD2. The CDR3 is made up of 17 amino acids. Looked up from germline, CDR1 is MDHEN and CDR2 is SYDVKM. The V and J ends lost 7 bases and 10 bases, in that order; junction bases with no gene match: 22. The CDR3 spells CASNLWLAEPNTVEQFF. As DNA, the CDR3 is TGTGCCAGCAATCTCTGGCTAGCGGAGCCCAACACGGTCGAGCAGTTCTTC.

The chain links TRBV10-3 to TRBJ1-3, with D perhaps matching TRBD1 (5 bases). V lost 6 bases to trimming and J lost 2 bases, with 17 bases between them. Germline V gene lookup returns CDR1 ENHRY and CDR2 SYGVKD. This CDR3 is built from 16 residues. CDR3 protein: CAIRPSGPRTGNTIYF. DNA for the CDR3: TGTGCCATCAGACCTTCGGGACCTCGAACTGGAAACACCATATATTTT.

The chain combines TRBV7-6 with TRBJ2-7; TRBD2 matches 13 bases. The CDR3 contains 19 residues. CDR1 and CDR2 from the germline V gene are SGHVS and FNYEAQ. Trimming removed 5 bases from V and 1 base from J; junction bases left unmatched: 14. CDR3 DNA: TGTGCCAGCAGCCCGCAGACGAAGGGACTAGCGGGAAAATCCTACGAGCAGTACTTC. Encoded protein: CASSPQTKGLAGKSYEQYF.

The chain is built from TRBV10-3 and TRBJ2-1, with 10 bases lining up with TRBD1. V shed 6 bases and J 6 bases; nucleotides not matched to a gene: 5. In germline, CDR1 is ENHRY, CDR2 SYGVKD. This CDR3 has 14 residues. CDR3 nucleotides: TGTGCCATCAGACCGGGACAGGGGATCAATGAGCAGTTCTTC. Its protein is CAIRPGQGINEQFF.